This TCR beta chain was profiled in a study of cytomegalovirus exposure and HLA in healthy donors. General study points: TCR beta sequences reportedly predicted most subjects' HLA-A and HLA-B alleles accurately.

As regards this clone: Its specificity is not known.

Vbeta (60) and Jbeta (13) primers were used in the PCR. Repertoires were generated with immunoSEQ multiplex PCR, while TCRdb's copy carries only in-frame clones and drops some. Among about 180,000 clones listed, 75% to 85% were seen once. Sequencing was carried out using PBMCs. This receptor was identified in a woman under 40 in good health and CMV-seropositive.

CDR3 coding DNA: TGTGCCAGCAGTGGGGGAGGGCAGTACTTC. Translation gives CASSGGGQYF. This chain joins TRBV2 and TRBJ2-7, with a weak D call TRBD2 (6 bases). This CDR3 comprises 10 residues. The V and J ends lost 4 bases and 9 bases respectively, with 7 bases between them. The germline V gene has CDR1 SNHLY and CDR2 FYNNEI.